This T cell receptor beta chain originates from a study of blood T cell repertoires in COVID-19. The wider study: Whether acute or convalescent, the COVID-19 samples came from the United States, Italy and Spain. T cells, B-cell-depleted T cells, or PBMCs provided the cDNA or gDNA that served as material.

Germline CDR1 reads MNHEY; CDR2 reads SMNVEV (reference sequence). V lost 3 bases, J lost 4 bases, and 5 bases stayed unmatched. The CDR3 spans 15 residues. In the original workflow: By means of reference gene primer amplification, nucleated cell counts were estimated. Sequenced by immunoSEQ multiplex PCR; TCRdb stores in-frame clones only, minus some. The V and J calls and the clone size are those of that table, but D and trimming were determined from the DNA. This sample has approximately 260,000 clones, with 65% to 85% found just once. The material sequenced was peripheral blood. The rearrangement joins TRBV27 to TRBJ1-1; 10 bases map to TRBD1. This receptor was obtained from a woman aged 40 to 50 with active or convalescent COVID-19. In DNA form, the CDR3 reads TGTGCCAGCAGTTTGCGGGGGACAGGGGCCACTGAAGCTTTCTTT. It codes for CASSLRGTGATEAFF.